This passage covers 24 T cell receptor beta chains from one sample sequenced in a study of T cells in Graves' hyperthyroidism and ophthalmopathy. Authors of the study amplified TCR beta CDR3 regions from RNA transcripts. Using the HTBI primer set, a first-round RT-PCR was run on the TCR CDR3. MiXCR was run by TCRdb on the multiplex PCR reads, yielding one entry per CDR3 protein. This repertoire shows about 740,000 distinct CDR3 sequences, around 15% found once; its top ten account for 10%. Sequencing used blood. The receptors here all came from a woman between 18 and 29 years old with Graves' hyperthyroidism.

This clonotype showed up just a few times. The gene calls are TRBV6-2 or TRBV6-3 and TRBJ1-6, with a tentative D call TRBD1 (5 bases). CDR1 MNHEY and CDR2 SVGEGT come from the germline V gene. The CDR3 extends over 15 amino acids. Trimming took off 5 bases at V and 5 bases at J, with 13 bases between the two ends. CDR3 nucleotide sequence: TGTGCCAGCAGTCGACCGGGACCGGATAATTCACCCCTCCACTTT. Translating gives CASSRPGPDNSPLHF.

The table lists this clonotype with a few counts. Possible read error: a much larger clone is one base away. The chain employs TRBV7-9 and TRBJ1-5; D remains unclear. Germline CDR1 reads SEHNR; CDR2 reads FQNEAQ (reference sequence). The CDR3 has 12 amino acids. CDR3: CASSLENQPRHF. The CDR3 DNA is TGTGCCAGCAGCTTAGAGAATCAGCCCCGGCATTTT.

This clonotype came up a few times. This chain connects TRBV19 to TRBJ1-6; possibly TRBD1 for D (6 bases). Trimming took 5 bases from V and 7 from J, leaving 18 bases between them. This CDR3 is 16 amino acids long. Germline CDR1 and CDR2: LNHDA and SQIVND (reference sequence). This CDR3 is CASSRVMGAGNSPLHF. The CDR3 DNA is TGTGCCAGTAGTCGAGTTATGGGGGCGGGAAATTCACCCCTCCACTTT.

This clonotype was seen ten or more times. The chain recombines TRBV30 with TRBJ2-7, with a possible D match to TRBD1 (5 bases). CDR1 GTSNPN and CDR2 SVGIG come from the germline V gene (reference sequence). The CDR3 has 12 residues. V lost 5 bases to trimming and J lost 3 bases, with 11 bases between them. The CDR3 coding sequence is TGTGCCTGGGGAAGGGGTTTCTACGAGCAGTACTTC. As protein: CAWGRGFYEQYF.

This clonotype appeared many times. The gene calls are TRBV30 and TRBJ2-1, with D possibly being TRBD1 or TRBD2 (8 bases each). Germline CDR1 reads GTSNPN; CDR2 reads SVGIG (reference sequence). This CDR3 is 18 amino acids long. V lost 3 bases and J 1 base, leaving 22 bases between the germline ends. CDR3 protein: CAWRPGGGQERSYNEQFF. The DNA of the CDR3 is TGTGCCTGGAGACCGGGAGGGGGACAGGAAAGATCCTACAATGAGCAGTTCTTC.

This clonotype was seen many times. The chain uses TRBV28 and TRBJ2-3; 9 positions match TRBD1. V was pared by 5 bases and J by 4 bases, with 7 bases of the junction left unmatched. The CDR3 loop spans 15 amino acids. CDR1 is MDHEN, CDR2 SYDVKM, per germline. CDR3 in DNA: TGTGCCAGCAGTCTCCAGGACAGGGGTGCAGATACGCAGTATTTT. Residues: CASSLQDRGADTQYF.

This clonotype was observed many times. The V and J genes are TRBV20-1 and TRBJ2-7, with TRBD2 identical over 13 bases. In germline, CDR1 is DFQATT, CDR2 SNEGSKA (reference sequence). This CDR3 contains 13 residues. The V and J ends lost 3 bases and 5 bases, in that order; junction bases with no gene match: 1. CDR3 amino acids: CSARGLAGNEQYF. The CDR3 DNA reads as TGCAGTGCTAGGGGACTAGCGGGAAACGAGCAGTACTTC.

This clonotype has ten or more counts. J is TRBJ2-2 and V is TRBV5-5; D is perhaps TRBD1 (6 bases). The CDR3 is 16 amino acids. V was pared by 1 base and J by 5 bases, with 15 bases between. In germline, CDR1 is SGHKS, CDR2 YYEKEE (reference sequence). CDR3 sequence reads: CASSLSMGTRTGELFF. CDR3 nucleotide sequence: TGTGCCAGCAGCTTGTCCATGGGGACAAGGACCGGGGAGCTGTTTTTT.

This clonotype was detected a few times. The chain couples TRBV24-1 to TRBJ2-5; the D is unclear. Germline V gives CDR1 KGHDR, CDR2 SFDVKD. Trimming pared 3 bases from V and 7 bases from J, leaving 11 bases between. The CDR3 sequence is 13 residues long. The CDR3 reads CATSDGPVATQYF. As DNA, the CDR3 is TGTGCCACCAGTGATGGTCCCGTTGCGACCCAGTACTTC.

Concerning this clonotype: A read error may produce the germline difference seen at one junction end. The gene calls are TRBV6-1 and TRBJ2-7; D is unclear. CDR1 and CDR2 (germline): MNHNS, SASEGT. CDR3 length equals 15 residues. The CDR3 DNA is TGTGCCAGCAGAGAAGACACGTCTTACTCCTACGAGCAGTACTTC. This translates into CASREDTSYSYEQYF.

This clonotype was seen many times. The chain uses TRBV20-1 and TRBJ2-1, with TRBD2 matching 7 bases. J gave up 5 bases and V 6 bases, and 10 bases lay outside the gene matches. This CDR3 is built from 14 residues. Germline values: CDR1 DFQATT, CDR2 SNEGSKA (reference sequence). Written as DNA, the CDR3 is TGCAGTGCGGAACTAGCACGGGGGGACAATGAGCAGTTCTTC. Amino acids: CSAELARGDNEQFF.

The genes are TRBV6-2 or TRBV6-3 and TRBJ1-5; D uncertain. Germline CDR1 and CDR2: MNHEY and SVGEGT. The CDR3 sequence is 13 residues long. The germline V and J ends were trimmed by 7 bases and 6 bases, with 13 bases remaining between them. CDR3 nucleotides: TGTGCCAGCACCGGAGAGTGGGGTCAGCCCCAGCATTTT. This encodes CASTGEWGQPQHF.

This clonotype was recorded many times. CDR3 DNA: TGCGCCAGCAGCTCAAGGACAGGGGGCAGAATTAATGAGCAGTTCTTC. Protein sequence: CASSSRTGGRINEQFF. V and J are TRBV5-1 and TRBJ2-1, with 11 bases aligning to TRBD1. Germline trimming cut 3 bases from V and 7 bases from J; bases unmatched to any gene: 9. Germline CDR1 SGHRS, CDR2 YFSETQ. This CDR3 has 16 residues.

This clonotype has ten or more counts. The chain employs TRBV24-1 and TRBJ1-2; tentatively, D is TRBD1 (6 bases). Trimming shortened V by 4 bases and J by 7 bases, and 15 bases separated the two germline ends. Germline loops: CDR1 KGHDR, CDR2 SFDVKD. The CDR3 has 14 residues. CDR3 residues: CATSERGHSAGYTF. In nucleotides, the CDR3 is TGTGCCACCAGTGAGAGGGGACATTCTGCTGGCTACACCTTC.

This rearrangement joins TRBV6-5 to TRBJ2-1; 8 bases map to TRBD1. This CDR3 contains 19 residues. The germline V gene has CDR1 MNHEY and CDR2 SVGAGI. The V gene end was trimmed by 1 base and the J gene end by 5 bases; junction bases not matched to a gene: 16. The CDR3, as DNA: TGTGCCAGCAGTTACTTGGACAGGGAAGGTCCGAACGAGGACAATGAGCAGTTCTTC. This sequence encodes CASSYLDREGPNEDNEQFF.

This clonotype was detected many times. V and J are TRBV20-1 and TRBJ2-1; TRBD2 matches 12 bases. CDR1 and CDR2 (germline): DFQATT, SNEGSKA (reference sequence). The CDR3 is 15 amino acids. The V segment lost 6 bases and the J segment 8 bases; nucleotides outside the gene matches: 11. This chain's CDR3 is CSAPSPRLAGDEQFF. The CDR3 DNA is TGCAGTGCCCCTTCCCCACGACTAGCGGGGGATGAGCAGTTCTTC.

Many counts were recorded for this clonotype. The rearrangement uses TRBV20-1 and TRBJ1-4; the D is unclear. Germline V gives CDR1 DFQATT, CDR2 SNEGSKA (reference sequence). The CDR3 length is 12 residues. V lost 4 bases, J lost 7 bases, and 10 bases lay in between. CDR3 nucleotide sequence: TGCAGTGCTAACGGACGGAGTGAAAAACTGTTTTTT. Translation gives CSANGRSEKLFF.

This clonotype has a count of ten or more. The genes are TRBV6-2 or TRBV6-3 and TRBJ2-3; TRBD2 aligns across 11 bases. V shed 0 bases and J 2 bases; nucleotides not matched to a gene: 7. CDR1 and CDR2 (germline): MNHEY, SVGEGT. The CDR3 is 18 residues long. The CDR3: CASSYSKTSGTPTDTQYF. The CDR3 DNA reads TGTGCCAGCAGTTACTCCAAGACTAGCGGGACACCCACAGATACGCAGTATTTT.

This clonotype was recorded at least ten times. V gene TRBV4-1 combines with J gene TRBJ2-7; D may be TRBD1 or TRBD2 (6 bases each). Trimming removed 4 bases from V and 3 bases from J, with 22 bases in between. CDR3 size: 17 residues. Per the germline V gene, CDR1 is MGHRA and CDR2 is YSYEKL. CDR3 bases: TGCGCCAGCAGCCCAAAGTCGGGGGAGAGGGGGTTCTACGAGCAGTACTTC. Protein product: CASSPKSGERGFYEQYF.

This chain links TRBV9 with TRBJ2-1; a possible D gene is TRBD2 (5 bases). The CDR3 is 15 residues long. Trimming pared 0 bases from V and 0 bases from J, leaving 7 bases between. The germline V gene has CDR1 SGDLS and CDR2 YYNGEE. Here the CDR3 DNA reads TGTGCCAGCAGCGTAGGGGCGGGCTCCTACAATGAGCAGTTCTTC. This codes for CASSVGAGSYNEQFF.

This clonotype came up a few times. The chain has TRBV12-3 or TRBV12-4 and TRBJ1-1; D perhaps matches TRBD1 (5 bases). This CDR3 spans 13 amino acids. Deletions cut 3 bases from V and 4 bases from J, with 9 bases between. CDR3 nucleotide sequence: TGTGCCAGCAGTTTCGGGACGAGCACTGAAGCTTTCTTT. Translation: CASSFGTSTEAFF.

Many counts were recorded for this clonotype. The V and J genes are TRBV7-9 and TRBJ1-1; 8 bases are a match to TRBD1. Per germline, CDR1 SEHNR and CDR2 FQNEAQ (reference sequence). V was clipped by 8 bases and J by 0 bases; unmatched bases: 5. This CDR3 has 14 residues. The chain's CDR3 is CASDQGQVNTEAFF. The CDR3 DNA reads TGTGCCAGCGACCAGGGACAGGTGAACACTGAAGCTTTCTTT.

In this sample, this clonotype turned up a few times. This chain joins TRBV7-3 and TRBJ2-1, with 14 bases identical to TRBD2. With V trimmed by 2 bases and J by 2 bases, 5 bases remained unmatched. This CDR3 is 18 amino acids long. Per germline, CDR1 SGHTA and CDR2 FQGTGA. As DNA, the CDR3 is TGTGCCAGCAGCTTAGGGACTAGCGGGAGTACCGCCTACAATGAGCAGTTCTTC. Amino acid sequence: CASSLGTSGSTAYNEQFF.

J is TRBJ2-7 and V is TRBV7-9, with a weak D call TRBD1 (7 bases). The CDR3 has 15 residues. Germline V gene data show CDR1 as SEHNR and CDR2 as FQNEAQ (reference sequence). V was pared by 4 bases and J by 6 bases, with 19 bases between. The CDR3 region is CASSSRDRQGGEQYF. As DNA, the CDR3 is TGTGCCAGCAGCTCCAGAGACCGACAGGGAGGCGAGCAGTACTTC.